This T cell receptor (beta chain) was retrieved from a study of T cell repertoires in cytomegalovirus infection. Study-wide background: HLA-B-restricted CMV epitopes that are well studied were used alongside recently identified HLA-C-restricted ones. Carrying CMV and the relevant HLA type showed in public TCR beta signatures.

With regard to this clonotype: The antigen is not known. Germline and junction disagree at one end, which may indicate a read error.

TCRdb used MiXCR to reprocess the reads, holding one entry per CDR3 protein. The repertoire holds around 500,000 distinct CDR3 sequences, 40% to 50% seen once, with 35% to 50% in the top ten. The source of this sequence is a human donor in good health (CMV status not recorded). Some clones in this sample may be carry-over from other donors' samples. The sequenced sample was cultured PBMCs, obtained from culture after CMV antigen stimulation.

CDR3 region: CASSITPRNIQYF. CDR3 DNA sequence: TGTGCCAGCAGTATAACCCCTCGAAACATTCAGTACTTC. The chain has TRBV19 and TRBJ2-4, with D uncertain. Germline CDR1 is LNHDA and CDR2 is SQIVND (reference sequence). This CDR3 is 13 amino acids long.